The next 14 T cell receptor beta chains were all read from a single sample in a study of human T cells and chemical hapten exposure. Time point given: pre-sensitization, week 0. As for treatment: therapeutic diphenylcyclopropenone sensitization with weekly scalp DPC. TCRdb re-called the RACE reads through MiXCR, storing one row per CDR3 protein. The sample has around 110,000 distinct CDR3 sequences, 9% to 15% seen once. Sequencing used whole blood, obtained in connection with sensitization to the hapten diphenylcyclopropenone (DPC). All receptors derive from a woman between 45 and 65 years old with alopecia areata. Some clones in this sample may be carry-over from other donors' samples.

This clonotype was observed a handful of times. CDR3 loop: CASSFGQRRYGYTF. CDR3 DNA sequence: TGTGCCAGCAGCTTTGGGCAGCGACGCTATGGCTACACCTTC. The chain is built from TRBV7-2 and TRBJ1-2; unclear D gene. The CDR3 is made up of 14 amino acids. Trimming shortened V by 3 bases and J by 4 bases, and 12 bases separated the two germline ends. Germline assignment: CDR1 SGHTA and CDR2 FQGNSA.

As concerns this clonotype: An end of the junction differs from the germline gene, which may be a read error. The chain is built from TRBV7-2 and TRBJ2-3; tentatively, D is TRBD1 or TRBD2 (5 bases each). The CDR3 contains 14 residues. Germline CDR1 reads SGHTA; CDR2 reads FQGNSA. The CDR3 is CASSPGPPTDTRYF. The CDR3 DNA sequence: TGTGCCAGCAGCCCGGGACCGCCCACAGATACGCGGTATTTT.

This clonotype was seen ten or more times. V and J are TRBV4-3 and TRBJ1-1; D is undetermined. The CDR3 consists of 13 residues. Trimming pared 4 bases from V and 6 bases from J, leaving 12 bases between. Germline V gene sequence: CDR1 LGHNA, CDR2 YSLEER. CDR3 protein: CASSRKVNSEAFF. The CDR3 bases are TGCGCCAGCAGCCGTAAAGTAAATTCTGAAGCTTTCTTT.

This clonotype was observed a handful of times. The rearrangement joins TRBV2 to TRBJ1-1; D may be TRBD1 (5 bases). There are 13 residues in the CDR3. Germline V gene sequence: CDR1 SNHLY, CDR2 FYNNEI. The germline V and J ends were trimmed by 5 bases and 4 bases, with 11 bases remaining between them. The CDR3 bases are TGTGCCAGCAGTCAGGGAGTACGCACTGAAGCTTTCTTT. Translating gives CASSQGVRTEAFF.

In this sample, this clonotype turned up a few times. V gene TRBV12-5 combines with J gene TRBJ1-1; D remains unclear. CDR3 length: 12 residues. V was trimmed by 7 bases and J by 4 bases, leaving 10 bases between them. Germline CDR1 LGHNT, CDR2 FRNRAP. CDR3 protein: CASAWAGTEAFF. CDR3 DNA sequence: TGTGCTAGTGCATGGGCTGGCACTGAAGCTTTCTTT. The entire variable domain, with the rest obtained from reference TRBV12-5 and TRBJ1-1, is as follows: DARVTQTPRHKVTEMGQEVTMRCQPILGHNTVFWYRQTMMQGLELLAYFRNRAPLDDSGMPKDRFSAEMPDATLATLKIQPSEPRDSAVYFCASAWAGTEAFFGQGTRLTVV.

This clonotype has at least ten counts. V gene TRBV28 combines with J gene TRBJ2-4; D may be TRBD1 (5 bases). CDR3 length: 15 amino acids. Trimming left V 2 bases short and J 6 bases short, with 14 bases between. The germline V gene has CDR1 MDHEN and CDR2 SYDVKM. CDR3 nucleotides: TGTGCCAGCAGTTTAGGTAGGGGCCGGAGAAACATTCAGTACTTC. Its translation: CASSLGRGRRNIQYF.

This clonotype was counted between two and nine times. The chain couples TRBV28 to TRBJ2-1; D might be TRBD2 (6 bases). The length of the CDR3 is 14 residues. Germline assignment: CDR1 MDHEN and CDR2 SYDVKM. Trimming pared 7 bases from V and 7 bases from J, leaving 17 bases between. CDR3 nucleotide sequence: TGTGCCAGCATACGGCGGGAAGCTTGGAATGAGCAGTTCTTC. Its translation: CASIRREAWNEQFF.

This clonotype appeared many times. The chain employs TRBV11-2 and TRBJ2-5; weak D call: TRBD1 (5 bases). The CDR3 is made up of 13 amino acids. Trimming took off 6 bases at V and 3 bases at J, with 11 bases between the two ends. Germline-derived CDR1 and CDR2 are SGHAT and FQNNGV. The chain's CDR3 is CASSLGREETQYF. The CDR3, as DNA: TGTGCCAGCAGTTTGGGCAGGGAAGAGACCCAGTACTTC.

The rearrangement uses TRBV7-6 and TRBJ2-3; a weak D match, TRBD2 (7 bases). V was cut by 5 bases and J by 0 bases, with 18 bases left in between. This CDR3 contains 17 residues. CDR1 SGHVS and CDR2 FNYEAQ come from the germline V gene. CDR3 nucleotides: TGTGCCAGCAGCCCCTCCCGAGGGGGAGGGAGCACAGATACGCAGTATTTT. This gives the protein CASSPSRGGGSTDTQYF.

In DNA form, the CDR3 reads TGCGCCAGCAGCCAACAGGGGGTTCATACTGAAGCTTTCTTT. Protein product: CASSQQGVHTEAFF. This rearrangement joins TRBV4-3 to TRBJ1-1; 7 bases match TRBD1. The CDR3 consists of 14 residues. The V and J ends lost 2 bases and 5 bases, in that order; junction bases with no gene match: 5. CDR1 is LGHNA and CDR2 is YSLEER in the germline V gene.

This clonotype was recorded many times. The genes are TRBV20-1 and TRBJ2-6; no clear D gene. V lost 5 bases to trimming and J lost 4 bases, with 12 bases between them. The CDR3 extends over 14 amino acids. The germline CDR1 and CDR2 sequences are DFQATT and SNEGSKA (reference sequence). The CDR3 protein is CSAEQVSGANVLTF. The CDR3 nucleotides are TGCAGTGCTGAACAAGTGTCCGGGGCCAACGTCCTGACTTTC.

The sample holds a few counts of this clonotype. The chain uses TRBV5-1 and TRBJ2-2; TRBD1 matches 7 bases. The CDR3 consists of 17 residues. The germline gives CDR1 SGHRS, CDR2 YFSETQ. V shed 1 base, J shed 3 bases, and the junction held 9 bases outside the gene matches. This chain's CDR3 is CASSLFPGQGDTGELFF. CDR3 in DNA: TGCGCCAGCAGCTTGTTCCCGGGGCAGGGGGACACCGGGGAGCTGTTTTTT.

This clonotype was counted many times. The chain has TRBV11-3 and TRBJ2-2; 8 bases are shared with TRBD2. V trimming: 6 bases; J trimming: 6 bases; junction bases outside the gene matches: 6. This CDR3 contains 14 residues. CDR1 and CDR2 from the germline V gene are SGHNT and YENEEA. CDR3 nucleotides: TGTGCCAGCAGACTACAAGCGGGGGCCGGGGAGCTGTTTTTT. It yields the protein CASRLQAGAGELFF.

This clonotype has a handful of counts. The chain combines TRBV5-1 with TRBJ1-6; D is possibly TRBD1 (6 bases). V dropped 5 bases and J dropped 9 bases, with 18 bases sitting between them. The CDR3 consists of 15 residues. CDR1 SGHRS and CDR2 YFSETQ come from the germline V gene. The CDR3 nucleotides read TGCGCCAGCAGGGAAACTACAGGGATCGGTTCACCCCTCCACTTT. Protein product: CASRETTGIGSPLHF.